This T cell receptor (beta chain) is drawn from a study of cytomegalovirus exposure and HLA in healthy donors. Study findings and constraints: In all likelihood, a cluster of highly shared sequence variants was a sequencing artifact.

Worth noting for this clone: The antigen remains undetermined.

Primers: 60 Vbeta forward and 13 Jbeta reverse. Sequenced by immunoSEQ multiplex PCR; TCRdb stores in-frame clones only, minus some. The sample has 130,000 to 150,000 clones. CDR1 LGHNA and CDR2 YSLEER come from the germline V gene. V was pared by 0 bases and J by 2 bases, with 4 bases of the junction left unmatched. CDR3 length: 16 amino acids. This TCR derives from a male donor in good health and CMV-seronegative. Material for sequencing was PBMCs. The V and J genes are TRBV4-3 and TRBJ2-3; 8 nucleotides line up with TRBD2. CDR3 region: CASSQESGGITDTQYF. For the CDR3, the DNA is TGCGCCAGCAGCCAAGAATCGGGGGGGATCACAGATACGCAGTATTTT.